This T cell receptor beta chain was identified in a study of T cell changes during pregnancy in multiple sclerosis. Profiled with immunoSEQ multiplex PCR; TCRdb holds only in-frame clones, not every one. The data hold 90,000 or so clones, with 75% to 95% observed a single time. The CDR3 extends over 20 amino acids. Germline-derived CDR1 and CDR2 are SGDLS and YYNGEE. Trimming took 0 bases from V and 6 from J; bases not matched to a gene: 16. The TCR originated in a female donor with multiple sclerosis, enrolled in a pregnancy study. The genes are TRBV9 and TRBJ2-2, with TRBD1 matching 11 bases. The sample was peripheral blood, taken before pregnancy. The CDR3 reads CASSVEQRKRGDRGAGELFF. The CDR3 DNA is TGTGCCAGCAGCGTAGAGCAGAGGAAAAGGGGGGACAGGGGGGCCGGGGAGCTGTTTTTT.